The table lists the clone carrying this TCR beta chain with a count of one. This CDR3 has 15 residues. CDR1 and CDR2 (germline): MNHEY, SVGAGI. Trimming took off 5 bases at V and 0 bases at J, with 10 bases between the two ends. The data stem from a study of blood T cell repertoires in COVID-19. Study information: PBMCs, B-cell-depleted T cells, or T cells provided the cDNA or gDNA that made up the material.

The method was immunoSEQ multiplex PCR; TCRdb's version includes in-frame clones alone and lacks a portion of them. The data hold some 87,000 clones, with 75% to 85% observed a single time. The TCR sequence derives from a human donor in a cohort sampled during active COVID-19. Input material: peripheral blood. The J gene is TRBJ1-4, the V gene TRBV6-5, with D unresolved. The CDR3 DNA reads TGTGCCAGCAGTCTCACAATGGCAACTAATGAAAAACTGTTTTTT. It encodes CASSLTMATNEKLFF.